These 30 T cell receptor beta chains came from one sample sequenced in a study of shared clonotypes between healthy human individuals. Repertoires were generated with immunoSEQ multiplex PCR, while TCRdb's copy carries only in-frame clones and drops some. The table lists roughly 2 million clones, about 95% of them singletons. Source material: naive CD4+ T cells sorted from blood. Regarding subset: CD45RA+ positively selected. The receptors stem from a man aged 18 to 29 in good health.

The J gene is TRBJ2-4, the V gene TRBV6-1, with 14 bases that match TRBD2. V dropped 4 bases and J dropped 8; count of bases not matched to a gene: 10. CDR1 and CDR2 (germline): MNHNS, SASEGT. This CDR3 has 17 residues. The CDR3 loop is CASSGTSGGPREDIQYF. Written as DNA, the CDR3 is TGTGCCAGCAGTGGGACTAGCGGGGGGCCCCGCGAAGACATTCAGTACTTC.

The J gene is TRBJ2-7, the V gene TRBV6-1, with TRBD1 matching 8 bases. The CDR3 covers 15 residues. The trim removed 2 bases at V and 3 bases at J, leaving 6 bases unmatched. Looked up from germline, CDR1 is MNHNS and CDR2 is SASEGT. The CDR3 sequence is CASSESWTGYYEQYF. The CDR3 nucleotides read TGTGCCAGCAGTGAATCGTGGACAGGGTACTACGAGCAGTACTTC.

The rearrangement uses TRBV25-1 and TRBJ1-4, with no clear D. Germline CDR1 reads MGHDK; CDR2 reads SYGVNS. The CDR3 is made up of 14 amino acids. Trimming pared 4 bases from V and 2 bases from J, leaving 8 bases between. The CDR3 loop reads CASSALLTNEKLFF. CDR3 DNA sequence: TGTGCCAGCAGTGCTTTATTGACTAATGAAAAACTGTTTTTT. The full variable domain, rest sourced from reference TRBV25-1 and TRBJ1-4, is EADIYQTPRYLVIGTGKKITLECSQTMGHDKMYWYQQDPGMELHLIHYSYGVNSTEKGDLSSESTVSRIRTEHFPLTLESARPSHTSQYLCASSALLTNEKLFFGSGTQLSVL.

Concerning this clone itself: One end of the junction fails to match germline, which may point to a read error. The chain carries TRBV13 and TRBJ2-5; 7 nucleotides align to TRBD1. The J call is in doubt because the DNA end fits TRBJ2-7 better. Germline-derived CDR1 and CDR2 are PRHDT and FYEKMQ (reference sequence). The CDR3 is 16 residues long. The CDR3 DNA reads TGTGCCAGCAGCCTAGGGACAGACATTCTAACCTACGAGCAGTACTTC. Its translation: CASSLGTDILTYEQYF.

This clone was recorded only once. The chain joins TRBV9 to TRBJ2-2, with D unclear. Germline values: CDR1 SGDLS, CDR2 YYNGEE. The CDR3 extends over 15 amino acids. The V and J ends lost 0 bases and 4 bases respectively, with 10 bases between them. The DNA for the CDR3 is TGTGCCAGCAGCGTAGGGGCAGTGAGCACCGGGGAGCTGTTTTTT. As protein: CASSVGAVSTGELFF. Supplemented by reference TRBV9 and TRBJ2-2, the full variable domain reads DSGVTQTPKHLITATGQRVTLRCSPRSGDLSVYWYQQSLDQGLQFLIQYYNGEERAKGNILERFSAQQFPDLHSELNLSSLELGDSALYFCASSVGAVSTGELFFGEGSRLTVL.

V is TRBV6-1 and J is TRBJ1-4, with a tentative D call TRBD1 (5 bases). Germline-derived CDR1 and CDR2 are MNHNS and SASEGT. V was trimmed by 7 bases and J by 5 bases, leaving 14 bases between them. The CDR3 is 14 residues long. The CDR3 region is CASTFETVNEKLFF. The CDR3 DNA is TGTGCCAGCACATTCGAGACAGTGAATGAAAAACTGTTTTTT.

The genes are TRBV10-1 and TRBJ2-1; 9 bases agree with TRBD2. V was clipped by 6 bases and J by 4 bases; unmatched bases: 7. Germline loops: CDR1 WNHNN, CDR2 SYGVQD (reference sequence). CDR3 size: 15 residues. Written as DNA, the CDR3 is TGCGCCAGCAGGGCCGGGACTAGCCTGTACAATGAGCAGTTCTTC. It translates to CASRAGTSLYNEQFF.

The chain recombines TRBV5-6 with TRBJ1-5; the D is unclear. The CDR3 has 16 amino acids. The germline CDR1 and CDR2 sequences are SGHDT and YYEEEE. V dropped 1 base and J dropped 0 bases, with 11 bases sitting between them. The CDR3 reads CASSLFLHNSNQPQHF. The CDR3 coding sequence is TGTGCCAGCAGCTTGTTTCTTCACAATAGCAATCAGCCCCAGCATTTT. Full variable domain (remainder filled in from reference TRBV5-6 and TRBJ1-5): DAGVTQSPTHLIKTRGQQVTLRCSPKSGHDTVSWYQQALGQGPQFIFQYYEEEERQRGNFPDRFSGHQFPNYSSELNVNALLLGDSALYLCASSLFLHNSNQPQHFGDGTRLSIL.

The chain links TRBV5-1 to TRBJ2-2; 7 nucleotides agree with TRBD1. The V and J ends lost 4 bases and 1 base, in that order; junction bases with no gene match: 4. The CDR3 extends over 15 amino acids. CDR1 and CDR2 from the germline V gene are SGHRS and YFSETQ. CDR3 bases: TGCGCCAGCAGCCCCACAGGGGAGAACACCGGGGAGCTGTTTTTT. Its translation is CASSPTGENTGELFF.

The chain carries TRBV2 and TRBJ1-6; D possibly corresponds to TRBD1 (6 bases). This CDR3 contains 15 residues. Trimming removed 4 bases from V and 10 bases from J, with 17 bases in between. Germline assignment: CDR1 SNHLY and CDR2 FYNNEI. Here the CDR3 reads CASSGSRGDGSPLHF. CDR3 coding DNA: TGTGCCAGCAGTGGAAGCAGGGGAGATGGATCACCCCTCCACTTT.

CDR3 bases: TGTGCCAGCAGCTTAGAACGGGCTAGCGGTTATTTCACAGATACGCAGTATTTT. Translated: CASSLERASGYFTDTQYF. The chain carries TRBV11-2 and TRBJ2-3; the match to TRBD2 covers 7 bases. CDR1 is SGHAT, CDR2 FQNNGV, per germline. The CDR3 extends over 18 amino acids. Unmatched junction bases numbered 11, after V lost 0 bases and J lost 2 bases.

In regard to this clone: This CDR3 is also generated by other DNA sequences in the sample. This chain joins TRBV6-5 and TRBJ2-2; D remains unclear. This CDR3 region has 15 residues. V lost 0 bases and J lost 2, with 7 bases in between. CDR1 is MNHEY, CDR2 SVGAGI, per germline. For the CDR3, the DNA is TGTGCCAGCAGTTACTCGAGGCTTAACACCGGGGAGCTGTTTTTT. This sequence encodes CASSYSRLNTGELFF.

The chain combines TRBV9 with TRBJ2-7; D may be TRBD1 (6 bases). This CDR3 is 15 amino acids long. V was trimmed by 0 bases and J by 1 base, leaving 11 bases between them. CDR1 is SGDLS and CDR2 is YYNGEE in the germline V gene. The chain's CDR3 is CASSVDDRLSYEQYF. The DNA for the CDR3 is TGTGCCAGCAGCGTAGACGACAGGCTTTCCTACGAGCAGTACTTC.

Concerning this clone: One end of the junction fails to match germline, which may point to a read error. V and J are TRBV29-1 and TRBJ2-6, with 9 positions matching TRBD1. The CDR3 has 13 amino acids. Germline lookup yields CDR1 SQVTM and CDR2 ANQGSEA. CDR3 DNA: TGCAGCGTTGAGACAGGGGGTCCCAAAGTCCTGACTTTC. Protein product: CSVETGGPKVLTF.

CDR3 nucleotides: TGCGCCAGCAAACAACAGGGGAACACTGAAGCTTTCTTT. Its translation: CASKQQGNTEAFF. V gene TRBV5-1 combines with J gene TRBJ1-1, with D tentatively TRBD1 (6 bases). With 6 bases removed from V and 1 base from J, the gap between germline ends came to 10 bases. Germline V gene data show CDR1 as SGHRS and CDR2 as YFSETQ. This CDR3 region has 13 residues. Based on the CDR3 plus reference TRBV5-1 and TRBJ1-1, the full variable domain is KAGVTQTPRYLIKTRGQQVTLSCSPISGHRSVSWYQQTPGQGLQFLFEYFSETQRNKGNFPGRFSGRQFSNSRSEMNVSTLELGDSALYLCASKQQGNTEAFFGQGTRLTVV.

The chain carries TRBV5-6 and TRBJ2-3; a weak D match, TRBD2 (6 bases). With 1 base removed from V and 1 base from J, the gap between germline ends came to 10 bases. The CDR3 extends over 15 amino acids. The V gene's germline CDR1 is SGHDT and CDR2 YYEEEE. The CDR3 sequence: CASSLRGSGTDTQYF. CDR3 DNA sequence: TGTGCCAGCAGCTTGCGGGGGTCCGGCACAGATACGCAGTATTTT. Drawing the rest from reference TRBV5-6 and TRBJ2-3, the complete variable domain is DAGVTQSPTHLIKTRGQQVTLRCSPKSGHDTVSWYQQALGQGPQFIFQYYEEEERQRGNFPDRFSGHQFPNYSSELNVNALLLGDSALYLCASSLRGSGTDTQYFGPGTRLTVL.

The chain recombines TRBV28 with TRBJ1-6; TRBD1 might be the D (5 bases). CDR1 and CDR2 (germline): MDHEN, SYDVKM. This CDR3 is built from 14 residues. Trimming removed 8 bases at V and 9 bases at J, with 17 bases between. The CDR3 here is CASGRELRTSPLHF. CDR3 in DNA: TGTGCCAGCGGCAGGGAGCTAAGAACTTCACCCCTCCACTTT.

The V call is TRBV5-1, the J call TRBJ1-2; D unresolved. V was clipped by 1 base and J by 8 bases, with 18 bases between them. This CDR3 comprises 15 residues. The germline gives CDR1 SGHRS, CDR2 YFSETQ. Written as DNA, the CDR3 is TGCGCCAGCAGCTTGCCCTCAGGAGGGAACCTCGGCTACACCTTC. It translates to CASSLPSGGNLGYTF.

V is TRBV6-5 and J is TRBJ2-3; possibly TRBD1 or TRBD2 for D (6 bases each). Germline assignment: CDR1 MNHEY and CDR2 SVGAGI. The CDR3 has 15 amino acids. V shed 5 bases and J shed 2 bases, with 14 bases lying between them. The CDR3 region is CASSPQGGTTDTQYF. The CDR3 DNA follows: TGTGCCAGCAGTCCACAAGGGGGGACCACAGATACGCAGTATTTT.

This sequence joins TRBV9 and TRBJ2-7, with 7 nucleotides matching TRBD1. V shed 0 bases, J shed 5 bases, and the junction held 5 bases outside the gene matches. The CDR3 sequence is 14 residues long. CDR1 is SGDLS and CDR2 is YYNGEE in the germline V gene. Written as DNA, the CDR3 is TGTGCCAGCAGCGTAGACAGGGGTACCCACGAGCAGTACTTC. It codes for CASSVDRGTHEQYF.

This sequence joins TRBV9 and TRBJ1-1, with 7 bases identical to TRBD1. The CDR3 loop spans 16 amino acids. In germline, CDR1 is SGDLS, CDR2 YYNGEE. V trimming: 0 bases; J trimming: 1 base; junction bases outside the gene matches: 6. CDR3: CASSVALTGANTEAFF. The CDR3 coding sequence is TGTGCCAGCAGCGTAGCCCTTACAGGGGCGAACACTGAAGCTTTCTTT.

The V call is TRBV28, the J call TRBJ1-4, with 8 bases aligning to TRBD1. Germline CDR1 is MDHEN and CDR2 is SYDVKM. CDR3 length equals 16 residues. The J segment lost 3 bases and the V segment lost 6 bases, leaving 9 bases of the junction unmatched. The CDR3 region has the DNA TGTGCCAGCAGGACAGGGGCCGCTGGTGCTAATGAAAAACTGTTTTTT. Protein: CASRTGAAGANEKLFF.

The chain combines TRBV9 with TRBJ2-5; TRBD2 aligns across 8 bases. This CDR3 contains 15 residues. CDR1 and CDR2 (germline): SGDLS, YYNGEE. V lost 2 bases, J lost 2 bases, and 5 bases stayed unmatched. The CDR3 DNA reads as TGTGCCAGCAGCGTGGGACTAGGCTTTCAAGAGACCCAGTACTTC. Its protein is CASSVGLGFQETQYF.

The table lists this clone with a few counts. CDR3 in DNA: TGTGCCAGCAGACCAGGGTTAAAAAACATTCAGTACTTC. Translating it yields CASRPGLKNIQYF. The chain couples TRBV11-2 to TRBJ2-4, with a possible D match to TRBD1 (5 bases). V lost 6 bases and J 4 bases, leaving 10 bases between the germline ends. The CDR3 is 13 residues long. In germline, CDR1 is SGHAT, CDR2 FQNNGV.

The chain has TRBV7-2 and TRBJ2-5; D unresolved. The CDR3 has 14 residues. V shed 6 bases and J shed 2 bases, with 13 bases lying between them. Germline CDR1 is SGHTA and CDR2 is FQGNSA. The CDR3 DNA is TGTGCCAGCAGTCTCAGTCCGAGTCAAGAGACCCAGTACTTC. The encoded protein is CASSLSPSQETQYF.

The rearrangement links TRBV28 to TRBJ2-7; D unresolved. Germline V gene sequence: CDR1 MDHEN, CDR2 SYDVKM. The CDR3 has 12 amino acids. Between the trimmed V and J ends, which lost 6 bases and 3 bases, there was a span of 9 bases. CDR3 bases: TGTGCCAGCAGCGACACGGTCTACGAGCAGTACTTC. Its protein product is CASSDTVYEQYF.

CDR3 DNA sequence: TGCGCCAGCAGCTTGGAGCCAGCTGCACAGCCCCAGCATTTT. This translates into CASSLEPAAQPQHF. The chain carries TRBV5-1 and TRBJ1-5; D is unresolved. V lost 0 bases to trimming and J lost 7 bases, with 11 bases between them. The germline V gene encodes CDR1 SGHRS and CDR2 YFSETQ. The CDR3 runs 14 residues. The whole variable domain, remainder taken from reference TRBV5-1 and TRBJ1-5, is KAGVTQTPRYLIKTRGQQVTLSCSPISGHRSVSWYQQTPGQGLQFLFEYFSETQRNKGNFPGRFSGRQFSNSRSEMNVSTLELGDSALYLCASSLEPAAQPQHFGDGTRLSIL.

Remarks on this clone: The same CDR3 arises from other DNA sequences in this sample as well. The CDR3 DNA sequence: TGTGCCAGCAGGGGACTAGCGGGGGCCTACAATGAGCAGTTCTTC. It codes for CASRGLAGAYNEQFF. The chain carries TRBV2 and TRBJ2-1; 14 bases line up with TRBD2. V trimming: 6 bases; J trimming: 2 bases; junction bases outside the gene matches: 0. Looked up from germline, CDR1 is SNHLY and CDR2 is FYNNEI. This CDR3 comprises 15 residues. Together with reference TRBV2 and TRBJ2-1, the CDR3 gives the full variable domain: EPEVTQTPSHQVTQMGQEVILRCVPISNHLYFYWYRQILGQKVEFLVSFYNNEISEKSEIFDDQFSVERPDGSNFTLKIRSTKLEDSAMYFCASRGLAGAYNEQFFGPGTRLTVL.

The V gene is TRBV18, the J gene TRBJ1-2; D possibly corresponds to TRBD1 (6 bases). The CDR3 loop spans 17 amino acids. Trimming shortened V by 1 base and J by 8 bases, and 23 bases separated the two germline ends. The germline CDR1 and CDR2 sequences are KGHSH and LQKENI. CDR3 nucleotide sequence: TGTGCCAGCTCACCACAACCCGGGTCAGGACCAGGGGACGGCTACACCTTC. It is translated as CASSPQPGSGPGDGYTF.

The rearrangement joins TRBV10-2 to TRBJ2-7; TRBD1 matches at 8 bases. There are 13 residues in the CDR3. CDR1 and CDR2 from the germline V gene are WSHSY and SAAADI. After removal of 6 bases from V and 2 bases from J, the junction contained 3 bases not matched to a gene. CDR3 DNA: TGCGCCAGCAGGGGGACAGGAGCCTACGAGCAGTACTTC. It codes for CASRGTGAYEQYF.